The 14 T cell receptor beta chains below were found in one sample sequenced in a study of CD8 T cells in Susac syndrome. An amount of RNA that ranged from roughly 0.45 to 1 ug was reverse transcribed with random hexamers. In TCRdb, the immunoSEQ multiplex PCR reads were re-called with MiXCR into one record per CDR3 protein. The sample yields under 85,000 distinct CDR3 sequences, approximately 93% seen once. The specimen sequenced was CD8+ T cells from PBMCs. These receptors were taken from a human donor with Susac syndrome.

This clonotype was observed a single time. The CDR3 bases are TGTGCCAGCAGCTGGGGGCCAGGGGGTTATAGCAATCAGCCCCAGCATTTT. Amino acids: CASSWGPGGYSNQPQHF. This chain connects TRBV7-2 to TRBJ1-5, with TRBD1 matching over 7 bases. J lost 0 bases, V lost 4 bases, and 9 bases had no gene match. Germline V gives CDR1 SGHTA, CDR2 FQGNSA. This CDR3 spans 17 amino acids.

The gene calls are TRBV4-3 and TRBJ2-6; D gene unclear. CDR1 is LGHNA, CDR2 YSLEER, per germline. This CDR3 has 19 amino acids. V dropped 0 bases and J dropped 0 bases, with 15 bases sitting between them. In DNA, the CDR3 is TGCGCCAGCAGCCAAGAAAGGCCAGCCACTCACTCTGGGGCCAACGTCCTGACTTTC. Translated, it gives CASSQERPATHSGANVLTF.

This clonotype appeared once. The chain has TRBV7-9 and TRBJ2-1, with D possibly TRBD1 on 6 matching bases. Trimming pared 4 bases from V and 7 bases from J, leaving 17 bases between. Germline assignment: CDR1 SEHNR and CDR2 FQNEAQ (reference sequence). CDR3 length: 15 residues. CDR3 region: CASSSGAGEGNEQFF. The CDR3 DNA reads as TGTGCCAGCAGCTCCGGGGCAGGGGAAGGGAATGAGCAGTTCTTC.

In DNA form, the CDR3 reads TGTGCCACCTCTAGCAGTCGGGGAAACCAGCCCCAGCATTTT. It is translated as CATSSSRGNQPQHF. The J gene is TRBJ1-5, the V gene TRBV6-1; D gene unclear. The CDR3 contains 14 residues. CDR1 MNHNS and CDR2 SASEGT come from the germline V gene. V gave up 10 bases and J gave up 7 bases, with 20 bases separating them.

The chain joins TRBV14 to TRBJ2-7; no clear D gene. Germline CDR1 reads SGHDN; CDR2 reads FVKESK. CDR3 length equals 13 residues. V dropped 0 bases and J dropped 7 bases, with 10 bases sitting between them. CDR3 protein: CASSQESLWEQYF. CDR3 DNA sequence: TGTGCCAGCAGCCAAGAATCCCTTTGGGAGCAGTACTTC.

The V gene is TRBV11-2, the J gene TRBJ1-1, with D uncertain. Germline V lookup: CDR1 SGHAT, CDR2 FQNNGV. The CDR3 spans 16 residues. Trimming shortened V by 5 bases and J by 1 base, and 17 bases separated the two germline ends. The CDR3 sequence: CASSEAVGLRNTEAFF. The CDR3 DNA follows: TGTGCCAGCAGCGAGGCTGTAGGTCTCCGGAACACTGAAGCTTTCTTT.

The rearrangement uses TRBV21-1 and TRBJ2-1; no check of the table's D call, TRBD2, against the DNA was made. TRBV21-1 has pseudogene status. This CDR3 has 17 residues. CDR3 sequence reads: CASSKNRHGTDYNEQFF. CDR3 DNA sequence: TGTGCCAGCAGCAAAAATCGCCACGGGACTGACTACAATGAGCAGTTCTTC.

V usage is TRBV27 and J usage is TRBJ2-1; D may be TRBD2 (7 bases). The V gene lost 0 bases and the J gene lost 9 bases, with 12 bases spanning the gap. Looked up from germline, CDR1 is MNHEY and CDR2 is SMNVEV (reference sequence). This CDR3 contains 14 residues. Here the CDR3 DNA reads TGTGCCAGCAGTTTATCGGGGGGGGCGGGTGAGCAGTTCTTC. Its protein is CASSLSGGAGEQFF.

The CDR3 DNA sequence: TGTGCCAGCAGCTCCTTCCCCCCTGGAAACACCATATATTTT. Translation gives CASSSFPPGNTIYF. This chain uses TRBV7-9 with TRBJ1-3; D is unclear. Germline loops: CDR1 SEHNR, CDR2 FQNEAQ (reference sequence). The CDR3 extends over 14 amino acids. The V end lost 4 bases, the J end lost 2 bases, and 9 bases lay between the germline ends.

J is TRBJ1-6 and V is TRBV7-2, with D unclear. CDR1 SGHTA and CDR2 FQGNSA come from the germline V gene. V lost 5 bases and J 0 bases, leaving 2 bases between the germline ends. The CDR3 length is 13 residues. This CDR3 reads CASSPSYNSPLHF. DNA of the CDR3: TGTGCCAGCAGCCCCTCCTATAATTCACCCCTCCACTTT.

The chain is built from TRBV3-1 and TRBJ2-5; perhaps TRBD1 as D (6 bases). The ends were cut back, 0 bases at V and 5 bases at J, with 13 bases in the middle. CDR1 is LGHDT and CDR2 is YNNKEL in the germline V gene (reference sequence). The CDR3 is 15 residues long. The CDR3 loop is CASSQDAQGTETQYF. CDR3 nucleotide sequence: TGTGCCAGCAGCCAAGATGCTCAGGGGACGGAGACCCAGTACTTC.

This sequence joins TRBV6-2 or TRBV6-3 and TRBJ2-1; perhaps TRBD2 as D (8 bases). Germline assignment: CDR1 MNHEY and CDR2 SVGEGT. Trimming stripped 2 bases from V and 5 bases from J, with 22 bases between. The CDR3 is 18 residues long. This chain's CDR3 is CASSYRQGGGRINNEQFF. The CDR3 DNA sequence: TGTGCCAGCAGTTACCGCCAAGGGGGCGGGAGGATCAACAATGAGCAGTTCTTC.

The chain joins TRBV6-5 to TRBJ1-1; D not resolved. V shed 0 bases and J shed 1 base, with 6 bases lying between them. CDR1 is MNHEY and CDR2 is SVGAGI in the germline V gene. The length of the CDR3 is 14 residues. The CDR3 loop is CASSYSGENTEAFF. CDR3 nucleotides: TGTGCCAGCAGTTACTCCGGGGAGAACACTGAAGCTTTCTTT.

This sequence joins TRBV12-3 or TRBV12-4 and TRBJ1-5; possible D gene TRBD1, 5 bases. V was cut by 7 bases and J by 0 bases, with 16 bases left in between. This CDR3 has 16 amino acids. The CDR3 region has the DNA TGTGCCAGCAAGTTAGGCTCCACAGGTAGCAATCAGCCCCAGCATTTT. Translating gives CASKLGSTGSNQPQHF.